The 24 T cell receptor beta chains below were found in one sample sequenced in a study of regulatory T cells in long-lasting Graves disease. Arm-PCR of CDR3 regions and iRepertoire HTBI primers were the basis on which TCR beta libraries were built. From the multiplex PCR reads, TCRdb called clonotypes with MiXCR, one entry per CDR3 protein. The table includes 200,000 to 300,000 distinct CDR3 sequences, 20% detected once. Time point: newly diagnosed GD, antithyroid drugs for less than 3 months. TCR sequences were obtained from RNA taken from PBMCs. Sequencing was performed on peripheral blood mononuclear cells (PBMCs), taken at new diagnosis, from a patient treated with antithyroid drugs. The receptors shown here come from a female donor with Graves disease.

This clonotype was found many times. The V gene is TRBV10-3, the J gene TRBJ2-3; a possible D gene is TRBD1 (5 bases). The V end was cut by 6 bases, the J end by 6 bases, with 10 bases between. The germline gives CDR1 ENHRY, CDR2 SYGVKD. This CDR3 has 12 residues. The CDR3 here is CAISFDSDTQYF. CDR3 bases: TGTGCCATCAGCTTTGACAGTGATACGCAGTATTTT.

This clonotype was detected a few times. It may be a read error: a sequence one base away is much more abundant. The chain joins TRBV2 to TRBJ2-1; D not resolved. Germline V gene data show CDR1 as SNHLY and CDR2 as FYNNEI. The CDR3 covers 14 residues. In nucleotides, the CDR3 is TGTGCCAGCAGTGATCGTCTAACCTACAATGGGCAGTTCTTC. Its translation is CASSDRLTYNGQFF. Variable domain in full (rest from reference TRBV2 and TRBJ2-1): EPEVTQTPSHQVTQMGQEVILRCVPISNHLYFYWYRQILGQKVEFLVSFYNNEISEKSEIFDDQFSVERPDGSNFTLKIRSTKLEDSAMYFCASSDRLTYNGQFFGPGTRLTVL.

This clonotype was recorded at least ten times. This chain connects TRBV28 to TRBJ2-5; D perhaps matches TRBD1 (6 bases). Trimming took off 6 bases at V and 0 bases at J, with 20 bases between the two ends. Germline CDR1 MDHEN, CDR2 SYDVKM. The CDR3 extends over 17 amino acids. The CDR3 loop reads CASSQKQQGVYQETQYF. The CDR3, as DNA: TGTGCCAGCAGCCAAAAGCAACAGGGTGTATACCAAGAGACCCAGTACTTC.

This clonotype was recorded at least ten times. CDR3 residues: CASSLSQSSRRQRGEQFF. The CDR3 DNA is TGTGCCAGCAGCTTATCCCAGTCAAGCAGAAGACAGAGGGGTGAGCAGTTCTTC. The chain uses TRBV11-2 and TRBJ2-1; tentatively, D is TRBD1 or TRBD2 (5 bases each). CDR3 length: 18 residues. With 2 bases removed from V and 9 bases from J, the gap between germline ends came to 26 bases. Germline V gene lookup returns CDR1 SGHAT and CDR2 FQNNGV.

The sample holds many counts of this clonotype. V usage is TRBV7-9 and J usage is TRBJ2-7, with unresolved D. With 1 base removed from V and 2 bases from J, the gap between germline ends came to 12 bases. Germline loops: CDR1 SEHNR, CDR2 FQNEAQ (reference sequence). The CDR3 is 15 residues long. As DNA, the CDR3 is TGTGCCAGCAGCTTAGGAGGTGCAGCAACCTACGAGCAGTACTTC. Translating it yields CASSLGGAATYEQYF.

This clonotype was seen ten or more times. The J gene is TRBJ1-5, the V gene TRBV6-1; the D is unclear. This CDR3 contains 14 residues. The V gene lost 6 bases and the J gene lost 5 bases, with 14 bases spanning the gap. CDR1 and CDR2 (germline): MNHNS, SASEGT. The CDR3 DNA follows: TGTGCCAGCAGACTCCTTCGGTCCGATCAGCCCCAGCATTTT. Encoded protein: CASRLLRSDQPQHF.

This clonotype came up once. A read error is likely here: a far larger clone is one base away. The chain recombines TRBV2 with TRBJ2-7; maybe TRBD1 (6 bases). Gene TRBJ2-1 matches the end of the DNA better, so the J call may be wrong. The CDR3 covers 13 residues. Germline CDR1 is SNHLY and CDR2 is FYNNEI. The CDR3 spells CASMGDINNEQFF. DNA for the CDR3: TGTGCCAGCATGGGGGACATTAACAATGAGCAGTTCTTC.

This clonotype was detected many times. The chain links TRBV19 to TRBJ2-7; unclear D gene. This CDR3 has 13 amino acids. V was pared by 5 bases and J by 2 bases, with 10 bases between. Germline V lookup: CDR1 LNHDA, CDR2 SQIVND (reference sequence). CDR3 bases: TGTGCCAGTAGTTCCCTCGACACCTACGAGCAGTACTTC. Its protein is CASSSLDTYEQYF.

This chain joins TRBV20-1 and TRBJ2-3, with a tentative D call TRBD1 (6 bases). This CDR3 has 14 residues. Per the germline V gene, CDR1 is DFQATT and CDR2 is SNEGSKA (reference sequence). V lost 3 bases and J 3 bases, leaving 13 bases between the germline ends. The CDR3, as DNA: TGCAGTGCTAGGCGTATGGGGGCAACAGATACGCAGTATTTT. Translating it yields CSARRMGATDTQYF.

This clonotype occurred many times. The chain recombines TRBV6-1 with TRBJ1-2; D ambiguous. This CDR3 has 11 residues. Trimming stripped 7 bases from V and 1 base from J, with 4 bases between. Germline assignment: CDR1 MNHNS and CDR2 SASEGT. CDR3 sequence reads: CASKVNYGYTF. Written as DNA, the CDR3 is TGTGCCAGCAAAGTTAACTATGGCTACACCTTC.

The rearrangement uses TRBV12-5 and TRBJ2-1; 7 bases align to TRBD1. CDR3 length equals 13 residues. With 7 bases clipped from V and 5 bases from J, the junction kept 5 bases outside the gene matches. Germline V gene data show CDR1 as LGHNT and CDR2 as FRNRAP. CDR3 sequence reads: CASAHRGNNEQFF. The CDR3 DNA sequence: TGTGCTAGTGCCCACAGGGGAAACAATGAGCAGTTCTTC. Based on the CDR3 plus reference TRBV12-5 and TRBJ2-1, the full variable domain is DARVTQTPRHKVTEMGQEVTMRCQPILGHNTVFWYRQTMMQGLELLAYFRNRAPLDDSGMPKDRFSAEMPDATLATLKIQPSEPRDSAVYFCASAHRGNNEQFFGPGTRLTVL.

This clonotype was observed at least ten times. The chain links TRBV7-6 to TRBJ2-3, with 12 positions matching TRBD2. The CDR3 is 17 residues long. Germline lookup yields CDR1 SGHVS and CDR2 FNYEAQ. Losses at the gene ends were 4 bases for V and 5 bases for J; bases not matched to a gene: 10. CDR3 loop: CASSSRLAGGLGDTQYF. DNA for the CDR3: TGTGCCAGCAGCTCCCGTCTAGCGGGGGGGCTCGGAGATACGCAGTATTTT.

The table lists this clonotype with many counts. V usage is TRBV27 and J usage is TRBJ1-2; the D gene is possibly TRBD1 (6 bases). Per germline, CDR1 MNHEY and CDR2 SMNVEV (reference sequence). Trimming stripped 3 bases from V and 3 bases from J, with 11 bases between. CDR3 size: 14 residues. The CDR3: CASSFRTDYYGYTF. CDR3 nucleotides: TGTGCCAGCAGTTTCCGGACAGACTACTATGGCTACACCTTC.

This clonotype was observed many times. DNA for the CDR3: TGCGCCAGCAGCCAAGGGACAGGGGCCTATGGCTACACCTTC. This gives the protein CASSQGTGAYGYTF. This chain uses TRBV4-1 with TRBJ1-2; 9 nucleotides align to TRBD1. Germline V gene lookup returns CDR1 MGHRA and CDR2 YSYEKL. V lost 1 base and J lost 4; bases outside the gene matches: 1. This CDR3 comprises 14 residues.

This clonotype showed up many times. The chain carries TRBV5-6 and TRBJ2-3; D gene uncertain. Trimming left V 0 bases short and J 0 bases short, with 8 bases between. The CDR3 runs 15 residues. Germline V gene data show CDR1 as SGHDT and CDR2 as YYEEEE. CDR3 bases: TGTGCCAGCAGCTTGGTGTGGCAGAGCACAGATACGCAGTATTTT. Translation gives CASSLVWQSTDTQYF.

The chain couples TRBV19 to TRBJ1-2; D is unclear. Per the germline V gene, CDR1 is LNHDA and CDR2 is SQIVND (reference sequence). There are 11 residues in the CDR3. With 3 bases removed from V and 8 bases from J, the gap between germline ends came to 7 bases. The CDR3 DNA sequence: TGTGCCAGTAGTATCCCGGGAGGCTACACCTTC. Protein product: CASSIPGGYTF.

This clonotype was recorded at least ten times. The V gene is TRBV4-3, the J gene TRBJ2-7, with 11 bases matching TRBD1. The CDR3 totals 14 residues. The trim removed 4 bases at V and 4 bases at J, leaving 3 bases unmatched. Per germline, CDR1 LGHNA and CDR2 YSLEER. The CDR3 loop reads CASSRGQGAYEQYF. In nucleotides, the CDR3 is TGCGCCAGCAGCCGCGGACAGGGGGCTTACGAGCAGTACTTC.

This clonotype was seen repeatedly, ten times or more. The chain employs TRBV20-1 and TRBJ1-4; TRBD1 is a possible D gene (5 bases). The CDR3 has 15 residues. The V end lost 3 bases, the J end lost 3 bases, and 14 bases lay between the germline ends. Germline CDR1 DFQATT, CDR2 SNEGSKA (reference sequence). CDR3 nucleotide sequence: TGCAGTGCTAGGGGCAGGGCGTCCGCTAATGAAAAACTGTTTTTT. This gives the protein CSARGRASANEKLFF.

The rearrangement links TRBV11-3 to TRBJ1-2; 11 nucleotides align to TRBD1. The CDR3 runs to 16 residues. V lost 5 bases and J lost 7; bases outside the gene matches: 12. The germline gives CDR1 SGHNT, CDR2 YENEEA. CDR3 DNA: TGTGCCAGCAGCCGCGGGACAGGGGGTACGAGGATTGGCTACACCTTC. Translation gives CASSRGTGGTRIGYTF.

V usage is TRBV7-8 and J usage is TRBJ2-2; weak D call: TRBD1 (8 bases). This CDR3 has 15 residues. Trimming took 6 bases from V and 1 from J, leaving 12 bases between them. Per germline, CDR1 SGHVS and CDR2 FQNEAQ. The CDR3 DNA follows: TGTGCCAGCAGGAGCGGGACAGGGAACACCGGGGAGCTGTTTTTT. Protein sequence: CASRSGTGNTGELFF.

On this clonotype itself: A far larger clone is a single base away, which makes a read error likely. V usage is TRBV7-8 and J usage is TRBJ2-1; D uncertain. The CDR3 sequence is 13 residues long. CDR1 and CDR2 (germline): SGHVS, FQNEAQ. CDR3: CASSLGAMNGQFF. The CDR3 nucleotides are TGTGCCAGCAGCTTAGGGGCGATGAATGGGCAGTTCTTC.

The chain recombines TRBV11-2 with TRBJ1-3, with no clear D. Germline values: CDR1 SGHAT, CDR2 FQNNGV. The CDR3 totals 14 residues. V shed 2 bases and J shed 0 bases, with 5 bases lying between them. The CDR3 here is CASSLKYSGNTIYF. CDR3 bases: TGTGCCAGCAGCTTAAAGTACTCTGGAAACACCATATATTTT.

In this sample, this clonotype turned up many times. The chain links TRBV12-3 or TRBV12-4 to TRBJ2-5; the D gene is possibly TRBD2 (6 bases). The ends were cut back, 1 base at V and 4 bases at J, with 13 bases in the middle. This CDR3 has 15 residues. CDR3 residues: CASSLERAGGETQYF. CDR3 coding DNA: TGTGCCAGCAGTTTAGAGAGGGCCGGGGGAGAGACCCAGTACTTC.

This clonotype was detected many times. J is TRBJ2-7 and V is TRBV20-1, with TRBD2 matching 14 bases. Unmatched junction bases numbered 2, after V lost 5 bases and J lost 2 bases. CDR3 size: 14 residues. Germline lookup yields CDR1 DFQATT and CDR2 SNEGSKA (reference sequence). CDR3 nucleotides: TGCAGTGCTGGGACTAGCGGGAGAACCTACGAGCAGTACTTC. It yields the protein CSAGTSGRTYEQYF.